This TCR beta chain was observed in a study of blood T cell repertoires in COVID-19 (dated by TCRdb to the early 2020s). With respect to the entire study: Collaborator samples came from the United States, Italy and Spain and covered acute and convalescent phases of COVID-19. The dataset comprised deeply sampled blood TCRbeta repertoires from subjects exposed to, actively infected with, or recovered from COVID-19. Nearly every sample came with metadata listing a de-identified subject ID, COVID-19 status, age in years and sex. Where available, HLA class I and class II types were obtained from metadata supplied by the sample provider rather than from assay-based typing. The material from the prospective study consisted of cDNA or gDNA derived from T cells, B-cell-depleted T cells, or PBMCs. The samples were drawn from the first 160 participants of the ongoing ImmuneRACE study and from 950 to 1,500 subjects provided by 6 global collaborators. A freely available public database, intended as a resource for researchers studying the immune response to SARS-CoV-2, is where the repertoires were released. What the study reported, not specific to this receptor: The amount of clinical and demographic metadata varied by source and participant and was provided uncurated.

TCRbeta CDR3 regions were amplified from genomic DNA using the immunoSEQ Assay, a bias-controlled multiplex PCR. From the authors' description of their analysis: Within the assay, amplification of reference gene primers was used to estimate how many nucleated cells each sample contained. To quantify the absolute abundance of each unique TCRbeta CDR3 rearrangement, sequence reads were collapsed and filtered. For each sample, productive Simpson clonality was calculated by taking the square root of Simpson's diversity index across productive rearrangements. TCRdb obtained this table from immuneACCESS and retained in-frame rearrangements with V and J assigned. These tables miss some clones; where compared with another copy, unresolved V genes account for less than half of the shortfall, and the remainder is unexplained. V, J and clone size are those of that table, while D and trimming were read from the DNA. This sample comprises about 87,000 clones, about 85% of them detected only once. Approximately 3% of the sample goes to the ten largest clones.

In Seattle, one collaborating source enrolled patients while the infection was active and tracked those patients longitudinally over the course of disease. The collaborating institutions used their own protocols to collect whole blood in K2EDTA tubes. Collaborator samples were shipped for TCRbeta analysis as frozen whole blood, isolated PBMCs, or DNA extracted from either sample type. About this clone itself: Its binding antigen is unknown. Base qualities were left out, and no much larger clone turns up one base away.

Trimming accounts for 9 bases at V and 1 base at J, while the number of junction bases matched to no gene is 3. Sequences SNHLY (CDR1) and FYNNEI (CDR2) are obtained from the germline V gene. From cysteine to phenylalanine, the CDR3 is 12 amino acids long. Only CDR3 DNA is held: 36 bases, read in frame from base 1. Sequenced material: peripheral blood. This chain joins TRBV2 to TRBJ2-7; 7 central nucleotides agree with TRBD2. The clonotype was recovered from a woman older than 75 with COVID-19, enrolled during active disease. The bases read TGTGCCAGTGGGAGGGGTTCCTACGAGCAGTACTTC. The translation is CASGRGSYEQYF. The reference TRBV2 and TRBJ2-7 proteins fill in what lies around the CDR3, so the full variable domain reads EPEVTQTPSHQVTQMGQEVILRCVPISNHLYFYWYRQILGQKVEFLVSFYNNEISEKSEIFDDQFSVERPDGSNFTLKIRSTKLEDSAMYFCASGRGSYEQYFGPGTRLTVT.